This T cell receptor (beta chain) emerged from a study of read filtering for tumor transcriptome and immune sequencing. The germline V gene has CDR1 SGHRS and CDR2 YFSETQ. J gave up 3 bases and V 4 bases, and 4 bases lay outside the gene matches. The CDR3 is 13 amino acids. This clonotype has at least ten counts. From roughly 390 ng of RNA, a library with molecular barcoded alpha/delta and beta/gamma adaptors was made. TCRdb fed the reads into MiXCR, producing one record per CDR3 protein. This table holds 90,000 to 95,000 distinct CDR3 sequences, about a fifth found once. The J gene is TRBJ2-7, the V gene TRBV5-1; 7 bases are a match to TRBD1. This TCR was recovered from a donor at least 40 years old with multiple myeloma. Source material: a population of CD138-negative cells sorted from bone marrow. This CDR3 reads CASSIRDSYEQYF. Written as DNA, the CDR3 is TGCGCCAGCAGCATTCGGGACAGCTACGAGCAGTACTTC.